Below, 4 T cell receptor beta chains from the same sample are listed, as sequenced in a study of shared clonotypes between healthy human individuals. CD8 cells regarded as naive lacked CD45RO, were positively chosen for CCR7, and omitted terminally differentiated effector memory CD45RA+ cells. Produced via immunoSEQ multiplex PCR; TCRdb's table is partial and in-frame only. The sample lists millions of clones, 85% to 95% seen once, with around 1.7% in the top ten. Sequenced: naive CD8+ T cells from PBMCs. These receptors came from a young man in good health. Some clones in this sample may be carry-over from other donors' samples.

The chain's CDR3 is CATSRGSGSPYEQYF. The CDR3 region has the DNA TGTGCCACCAGCAGAGGTAGCGGGAGCCCCTACGAGCAGTACTTC. The chain uses TRBV15 and TRBJ2-7, with 9 bases lining up with TRBD2. Germline V gives CDR1 LNHNV, CDR2 YYDKDF (reference sequence). The length of the CDR3 is 15 residues. Germline trimming cut 1 base from V and 2 bases from J; bases unmatched to any gene: 3. Drawing the rest from reference TRBV15 and TRBJ2-7, the complete variable domain is DAMVIQNPRYQVTQFGKPVTLSCSQTLNHNVMYWYQQKSSQAPKLLFHYYDKDFNNEADTPDNFQSRRPNTSFCFLDIRSPGLGDTAMYLCATSRGSGSPYEQYFGPGTRLTVT.

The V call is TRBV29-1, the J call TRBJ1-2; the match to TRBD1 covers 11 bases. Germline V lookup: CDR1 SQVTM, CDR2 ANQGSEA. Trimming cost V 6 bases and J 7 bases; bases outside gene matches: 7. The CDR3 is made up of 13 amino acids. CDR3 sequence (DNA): TGCAGCGTGAGGGGACAGGGGGGGCTTGGCTACACCTTC. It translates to CSVRGQGGLGYTF.

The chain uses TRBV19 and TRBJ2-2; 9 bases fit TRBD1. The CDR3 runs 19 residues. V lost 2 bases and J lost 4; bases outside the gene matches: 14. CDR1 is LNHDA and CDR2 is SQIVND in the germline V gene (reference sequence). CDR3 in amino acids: CASSIIGTGGRGGTGELFF. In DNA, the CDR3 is TGTGCCAGTAGTATAATTGGAACAGGGGGCCGGGGAGGCACCGGGGAGCTGTTTTTT.

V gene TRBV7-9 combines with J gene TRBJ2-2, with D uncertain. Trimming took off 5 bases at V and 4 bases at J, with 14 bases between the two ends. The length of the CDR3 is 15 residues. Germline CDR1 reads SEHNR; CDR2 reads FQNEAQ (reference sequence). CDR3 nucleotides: TGTGCCAGCAGCGCTCTGGTGGTTGGCACCGGGGAGCTGTTTTTT. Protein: CASSALVVGTGELFF.